The clone carrying this TCR beta chain was seen a few times. Its matching antigen is unknown. The data stem from a study of human T cells and chemical hapten exposure. Study results and limitations: The formation of large CDR3 similarity clusters by expanded TCRs significantly exceeded that of controls. Following DPC sensitization, TCRs present above 1 in 1000 frequency showed no change.

The CDR3 is 17 amino acids. The V gene lost 2 bases and the J gene lost 0 bases, with 15 bases spanning the gap. Germline V gene data show CDR1 as MNHEY and CDR2 as SVGAGI. Per the study methods: Between roughly 20,000 and 700,000 TCRs appeared in each sample, and the median stood at roughly 100,000. Via MiXCR, TCRdb re-called the RACE reads, giving one row per CDR3 protein. In this record, the V and J calls reflect TCRdb's handling and not the investigators' own analysis. The table includes roughly 97,000 distinct CDR3 sequences, roughly 27% detected once. The time point denotes: patch test 3, about 24 weeks after DPC sensitization. This sample's treatment: therapeutic diphenylcyclopropenone sensitization with weekly scalp DPC.

The rearrangement links TRBV6-5 to TRBJ2-3, with D tentatively TRBD1 (6 bases). This TCR was recovered from a man aged 40-55 years with alopecia areata. Some clones in this sample may be carry-over from other donors' samples. The sequencing used whole blood, collected in connection with sensitization to the hapten diphenylcyclopropenone (DPC). The CDR3 spells CASSYIQGKSSTDTQYF. In DNA form, the CDR3 reads TGTGCCAGCAGTTACATACAGGGCAAATCTAGCACAGATACGCAGTATTTT.